The entry below gives a single T cell receptor beta chain sequence along with its context. V shed 7 bases and J shed 0 bases, with 15 bases lying between them. This CDR3 comprises 14 residues. Germline lookup yields CDR1 SQVTM and CDR2 ANQGSEA. Under the authors' procedure: Amplification of reference gene primers was used by the study to estimate nucleated cell counts. Method: immunoSEQ multiplex PCR; TCRdb's copy keeps in-frame clones and lacks some. Clone size and V and J calls were adopted from that table, with D and trimming inferred from the DNA. The top ten hold 2.5% of the sample, which has 180,000 or so clones, over 75% seen once. This entry is derived from a study of blood T cell repertoires in COVID-19.

The receptor was isolated from a man aged 40-49 years with active or convalescent COVID-19. The sample was peripheral blood. This chain joins TRBV29-1 and TRBJ1-1; no clear D. In DNA form, the CDR3 reads TGCAGCGCCGACTCCAAACAAATGAACACTGAAGCTTTCTTT. This gives the protein CSADSKQMNTEAFF.